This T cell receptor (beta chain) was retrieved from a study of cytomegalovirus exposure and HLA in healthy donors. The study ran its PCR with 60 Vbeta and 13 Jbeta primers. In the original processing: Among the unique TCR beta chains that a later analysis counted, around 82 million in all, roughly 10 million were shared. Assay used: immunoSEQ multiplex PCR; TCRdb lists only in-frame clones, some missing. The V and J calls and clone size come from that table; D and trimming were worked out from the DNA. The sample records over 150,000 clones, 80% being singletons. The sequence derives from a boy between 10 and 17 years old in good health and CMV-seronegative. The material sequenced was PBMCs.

The CDR3 DNA follows: TGCGCCAGCAGCTCGGACAGCAACCCCTACAATGAGCAGTTCTTC. Translation gives CASSSDSNPYNEQFF. The chain carries TRBV5-1 and TRBJ2-1; TRBD1 is a possible D gene (6 bases). CDR3 length: 15 amino acids. The V and J ends lost 3 bases and 2 bases respectively, with 12 bases between them. Germline lookup yields CDR1 SGHRS and CDR2 YFSETQ.